This entry describes one T cell receptor (beta chain). Its antigen is not identified. This entry belongs to a study of identical twins. TCRdb re-called the 5' RACE reads with MiXCR, one entry per CDR3 protein. This table holds 1.5 million to 2 million distinct CDR3 sequences, roughly a third found once. General study findings and limits: Models, which agreed with sharing between unrelated individuals, nonetheless underestimated the out-of-frame TCR alpha sharing seen in monozygotic twins.

The germline V and J ends were trimmed by 2 bases and 7 bases, with 12 bases remaining between them. There are 13 residues in the CDR3. The rearrangement links TRBV12-3 or TRBV12-4 to TRBJ2-7, with D unresolved. This TCR was recovered from a newborn girl in good health. Input material: cord blood. CDR3 coding DNA: TGTGCCAGCAGTTTAAGCAGGCTCGGGGAGCAGTACTTC. This gives the protein CASSLSRLGEQYF.